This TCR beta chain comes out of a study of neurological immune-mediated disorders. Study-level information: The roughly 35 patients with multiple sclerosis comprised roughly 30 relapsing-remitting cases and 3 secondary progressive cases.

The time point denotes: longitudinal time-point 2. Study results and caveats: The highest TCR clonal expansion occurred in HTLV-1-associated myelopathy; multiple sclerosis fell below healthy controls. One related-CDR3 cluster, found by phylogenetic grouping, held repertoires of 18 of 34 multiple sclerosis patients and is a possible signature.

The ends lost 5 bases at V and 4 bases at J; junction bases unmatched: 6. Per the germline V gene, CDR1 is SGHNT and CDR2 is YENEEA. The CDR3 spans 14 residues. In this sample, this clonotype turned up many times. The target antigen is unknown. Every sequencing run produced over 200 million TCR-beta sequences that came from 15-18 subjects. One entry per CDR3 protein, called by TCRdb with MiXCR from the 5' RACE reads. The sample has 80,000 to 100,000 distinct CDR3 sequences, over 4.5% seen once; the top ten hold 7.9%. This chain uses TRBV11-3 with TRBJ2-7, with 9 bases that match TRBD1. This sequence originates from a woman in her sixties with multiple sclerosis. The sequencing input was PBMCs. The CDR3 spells CASSPRTGAYEQYF. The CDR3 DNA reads TGTGCCAGCAGCCCCCGGACAGGGGCGTACGAGCAGTACTTC.